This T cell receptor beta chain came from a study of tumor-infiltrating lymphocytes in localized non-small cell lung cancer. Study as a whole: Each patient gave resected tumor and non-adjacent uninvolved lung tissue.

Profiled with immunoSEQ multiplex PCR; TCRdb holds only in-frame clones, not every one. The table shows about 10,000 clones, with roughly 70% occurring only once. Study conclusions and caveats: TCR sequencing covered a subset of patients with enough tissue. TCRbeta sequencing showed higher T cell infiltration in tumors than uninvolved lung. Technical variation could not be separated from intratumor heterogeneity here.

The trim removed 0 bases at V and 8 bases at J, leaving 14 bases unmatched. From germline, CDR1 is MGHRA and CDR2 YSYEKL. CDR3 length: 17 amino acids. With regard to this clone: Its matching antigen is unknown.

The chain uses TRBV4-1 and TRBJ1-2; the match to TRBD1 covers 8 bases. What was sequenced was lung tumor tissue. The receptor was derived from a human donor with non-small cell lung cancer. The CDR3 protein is CASSQDLPRGQTIGYTF. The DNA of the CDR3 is TGCGCCAGCAGCCAAGATCTTCCCAGGGGGCAAACAATCGGCTACACCTTC.